Below, 20 T cell receptor beta chains from the same sample are listed, as sequenced in a study of T cells after yellow fever vaccination. Via MiXCR, TCRdb re-called the 5' RACE reads, giving one row per CDR3 protein. Of some 560,000 distinct CDR3 sequences detected, 15% to 20% appear once; the ten largest clones hold over 11%. Specimen: PBMCs, collected 15 days after the yellow fever booster vaccination. The receptors here all came from a man in his thirties or forties who received the YFV17D yellow fever vaccine.

The chain uses TRBV6-1 and TRBJ2-7; no clear D gene. V shed 4 bases and J shed 7 bases, with 8 bases lying between them. CDR1 MNHNS and CDR2 SASEGT come from the germline V gene. The CDR3 totals 11 residues. CDR3 DNA sequence: TGTGCCAGCAGTGCTCGTCTGGAGCAGTACTTC. Protein sequence: CASSARLEQYF.

The V gene is TRBV30, the J gene TRBJ1-5; D may be TRBD1 (6 bases). The CDR3 is 16 amino acids. V was cut by 4 bases and J by 1 base, with 17 bases left in between. Germline values: CDR1 GTSNPN, CDR2 SVGIG (reference sequence). CDR3 in amino acids: CAWTTTTGKSNQPQHF. The CDR3 DNA follows: TGTGCCTGGACCACCACAACAGGGAAAAGCAATCAGCCCCAGCATTTT.

This clonotype was counted ten times or more. The junction does not match germline at one end; this may be a read error. This sequence joins TRBV4-3 and TRBJ2-7; perhaps TRBD1 as D (6 bases). Germline CDR1 LGHNA, CDR2 YSLEER. This CDR3 has 13 amino acids. The CDR3 DNA is TGTGCCAGCAGCCAAGACAGGTCCTACGAGCAGTACTTC. Translated: CASSQDRSYEQYF.

This chain links TRBV7-8 with TRBJ2-2, with D possibly TRBD1 on 5 matching bases. The CDR3 runs 16 residues. From germline, CDR1 is SGHVS and CDR2 FQNEAQ. V lost 5 bases and J lost 4, with 17 bases in between. CDR3 nucleotide sequence: TGTGCCAGCAGCCCCGGGCTCCAGGGCGGCACCGGGGAGCTGTTTTTT. Translating gives CASSPGLQGGTGELFF.

The chain uses TRBV20-1 and TRBJ2-3; the D call may be TRBD1 or TRBD2 (5 bases each). The V end lost 0 bases, the J end lost 3 bases, and 16 bases lay between the germline ends. The CDR3 sequence is 16 residues long. Germline loops: CDR1 DFQATT, CDR2 SNEGSKA (reference sequence). The CDR3 protein is CSARDYGGAGTDTQYF. CDR3 coding DNA: TGCAGTGCTAGAGATTATGGGGGAGCAGGGACAGATACGCAGTATTTT.

The CDR3 DNA sequence: TGCAGTGCTAGAGATACTAGCGGGAGTATCTCCTACAATGAGCAGTTCTTC. Encoded protein: CSARDTSGSISYNEQFF. The chain recombines TRBV20-1 with TRBJ2-1; 11 nucleotides agree with TRBD2. V shed 0 bases and J 0 bases; nucleotides not matched to a gene: 4. The CDR3 sequence is 17 residues long. The V gene's germline CDR1 is DFQATT and CDR2 SNEGSKA (reference sequence).

CDR3 region: CSAGAGLAVQETQYF. The DNA of the CDR3 is TGCAGTGCTGGGGCGGGACTAGCGGTCCAAGAGACCCAGTACTTC. V and J are TRBV20-1 and TRBJ2-5, with 11 bases lining up with TRBD2. CDR1 is DFQATT and CDR2 is SNEGSKA in the germline V gene (reference sequence). The CDR3 spans 15 residues. The ends lost 5 bases at V and 1 base at J; junction bases unmatched: 6.

CDR3 sequence (DNA): TGCGCCAGCAGCCAGGGGGCAGCGGTCCAAGAGACCCAGTACTTC. This gives the protein CASSQGAAVQETQYF. The chain joins TRBV5-1 to TRBJ2-5; 8 bases align to TRBD1. The CDR3 length is 15 residues. Trimming took 4 bases from V and 1 from J; bases not matched to a gene: 6. Germline CDR1 is SGHRS and CDR2 is YFSETQ.

The chain is built from TRBV6-5 and TRBJ2-1; 12 positions match TRBD2. CDR3 length: 16 amino acids. J was trimmed by 8 bases and V by 0 bases; bases with no gene match: 5. CDR1 and CDR2 (germline): MNHEY, SVGAGI. The CDR3 sequence is CASSYSWTSGTDEQFF. The CDR3 DNA is TGTGCCAGCAGTTACTCGTGGACTAGCGGGACAGATGAGCAGTTCTTC.

This clonotype was detected a few times. This chain connects TRBV12-3 or TRBV12-4 to TRBJ2-7; the match to TRBD2 covers 9 bases. The CDR3 length is 15 residues. J gave up 3 bases and V 6 bases, and 9 bases lay outside the gene matches. The CDR3 is CASSPSGKRFYEQYF. The CDR3, as DNA: TGTGCCAGCAGCCCTAGCGGGAAGAGGTTCTACGAGCAGTACTTC.

The chain combines TRBV7-3 with TRBJ2-2; 7 bases map to TRBD2. After removal of 5 bases from V and 5 bases from J, the junction contained 8 bases not matched to a gene. This CDR3 is 15 amino acids long. CDR1 and CDR2 from the germline V gene are SGHTA and FQGTGA. This CDR3 is CASSKTSMGTGELFF. CDR3 sequence (DNA): TGTGCCAGCAGCAAGACTAGCATGGGTACCGGGGAGCTGTTTTTT.

This rearrangement joins TRBV18 to TRBJ2-1; D may be TRBD2 (6 bases). This CDR3 comprises 15 residues. Germline CDR1 KGHSH, CDR2 LQKENI. V was shortened by 2 bases and J by 6 bases, with 14 bases between the two germline ends. CDR3 bases: TGTGCCAGCTCACCAGGGACTGGGGAATTCAATGAGCAGTTCTTC. It specifies CASSPGTGEFNEQFF.

This sequence joins TRBV10-3 and TRBJ2-1; D is ambiguous. The ends were cut back, 0 bases at V and 0 bases at J, with 12 bases in the middle. There are 17 residues in the CDR3. Germline-derived CDR1 and CDR2 are ENHRY and SYGVKD. The CDR3 spells CAISESMVGSSYNEQFF. The CDR3 nucleotides are TGTGCCATCAGTGAGTCGATGGTGGGCAGCTCCTACAATGAGCAGTTCTTC.

This clonotype was counted a few times. The chain uses TRBV6-6 and TRBJ2-5; the D is unclear. Germline CDR1 MNHNY, CDR2 SVGAGI (reference sequence). V lost 7 bases to trimming and J lost 5 bases, with 8 bases between them. CDR3 size: 11 residues. The CDR3 sequence: CASTKKETQYF. The CDR3, as DNA: TGTGCCAGCACTAAGAAGGAGACCCAGTACTTC.

The chain links TRBV5-4 to TRBJ2-1, with 8 bases that match TRBD2. V trimming: 2 bases; J trimming: 1 base; junction bases outside the gene matches: 2. This CDR3 has 15 amino acids. From germline, CDR1 is SGHNT and CDR2 YYREEE (reference sequence). The CDR3 here is CASSFRGRSYNEQFF. The CDR3 coding sequence is TGTGCCAGCAGCTTTCGCGGGAGGTCCTACAATGAGCAGTTCTTC. Looking up the rest from reference TRBV5-4 and TRBJ2-1 gives the full variable domain: ETGVTQSPTHLIKTRGQQVTLRCSSQSGHNTVSWYQQALGQGPQFIFQYYREEENGRGNFPPRFSGLQFPNYSSELNVNALELDDSALYLCASSFRGRSYNEQFFGPGTRLTVL.

The chain combines TRBV5-4 with TRBJ2-6, with D maybe TRBD1 (6 bases). The CDR3 is made up of 16 amino acids. CDR1 and CDR2 from the germline V gene are SGHNT and YYREEE (reference sequence). Trimming cost V 0 bases and J 3 bases, with 10 bases left between them. DNA of the CDR3: TGTGCCAGCAGCTTGGATGGGGGCGTTGGGGCCAACGTCCTGACTTTC. It translates to CASSLDGGVGANVLTF.

In this sample, this clonotype turned up a few times. The chain joins TRBV29-1 to TRBJ2-7; no definite D call. This CDR3 is 11 amino acids long. The V gene's germline CDR1 is SQVTM and CDR2 ANQGSEA. V lost 8 bases, J lost 5 bases, and 13 bases lay in between. For the CDR3, the DNA is TGCAGCCCCCCCATTCGGGACGAGCAGTACTTC. Amino acid sequence: CSPPIRDEQYF.

The rearrangement joins TRBV27 to TRBJ2-7; TRBD2 is a possible D gene (5 bases). CDR3 size: 14 residues. Germline CDR1 MNHEY, CDR2 SMNVEV (reference sequence). Trimming cost V 7 bases and J 2 bases, with 15 bases left between them. DNA for the CDR3: TGTGCCAGCATTGCAGCGGTTCCTCCCTACGAGCAGTACTTC. It yields the protein CASIAAVPPYEQYF.

For the CDR3, the DNA is TGCAGCGTCGCGACAGAGACCCAGTACTTC. Protein product: CSVATETQYF. The rearrangement joins TRBV29-1 to TRBJ2-5; the D is unclear. The germline gives CDR1 SQVTM, CDR2 ANQGSEA. V was cut by 6 bases and J by 4 bases, with 6 bases left in between. The CDR3 extends over 10 amino acids.

In this sample, this clonotype turned up a few times. V is TRBV6-2 or TRBV6-3 and J is TRBJ1-1; D is unclear. Germline assignment: CDR1 MNHEY and CDR2 SVGEGT. The germline V and J ends were trimmed by 5 bases and 4 bases, with 23 bases remaining between them. This CDR3 has 17 residues. The CDR3 reads CASSPVWRAYGGTEAFF. CDR3 coding DNA: TGTGCCAGCAGTCCCGTTTGGAGGGCCTACGGAGGCACTGAAGCTTTCTTT.